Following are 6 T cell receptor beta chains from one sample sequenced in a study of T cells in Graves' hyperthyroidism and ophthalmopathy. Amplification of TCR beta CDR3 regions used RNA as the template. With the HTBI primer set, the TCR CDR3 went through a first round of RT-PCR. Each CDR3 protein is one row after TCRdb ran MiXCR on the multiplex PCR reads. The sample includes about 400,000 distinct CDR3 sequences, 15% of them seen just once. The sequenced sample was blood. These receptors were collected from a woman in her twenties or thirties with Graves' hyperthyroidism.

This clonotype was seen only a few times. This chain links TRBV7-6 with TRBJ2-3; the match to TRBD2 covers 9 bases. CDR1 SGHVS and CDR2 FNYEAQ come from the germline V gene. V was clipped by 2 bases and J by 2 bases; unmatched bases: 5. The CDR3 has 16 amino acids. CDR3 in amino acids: CASSLIAGENTDTQYF. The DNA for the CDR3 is TGTGCCAGCAGCTTAATAGCGGGAGAGAACACAGATACGCAGTATTTT.

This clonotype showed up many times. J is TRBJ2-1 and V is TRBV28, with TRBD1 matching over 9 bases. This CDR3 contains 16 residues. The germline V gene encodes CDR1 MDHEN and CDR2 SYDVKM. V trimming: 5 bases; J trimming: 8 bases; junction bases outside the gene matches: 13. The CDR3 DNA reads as TGTGCCAGCAGTCGCGCGGGGACAGGGTGGTCCGATGAGCAGTTCTTC. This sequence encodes CASSRAGTGWSDEQFF.

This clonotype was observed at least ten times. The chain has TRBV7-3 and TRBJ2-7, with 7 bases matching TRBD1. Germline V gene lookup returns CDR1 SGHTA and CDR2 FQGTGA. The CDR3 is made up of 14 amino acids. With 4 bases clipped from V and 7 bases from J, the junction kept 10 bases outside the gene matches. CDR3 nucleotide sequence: TGTGCCAGCAGCTCGACCGGGACAGCGAGTGAGCAGTACTTC. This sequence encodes CASSSTGTASEQYF.

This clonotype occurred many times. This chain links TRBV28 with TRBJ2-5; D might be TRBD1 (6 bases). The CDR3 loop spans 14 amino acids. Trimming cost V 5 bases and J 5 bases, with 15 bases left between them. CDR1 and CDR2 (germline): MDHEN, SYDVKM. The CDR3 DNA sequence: TGTGCCAGCAGTACCGTTTCAACAGGGGAGACCCAGTACTTC. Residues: CASSTVSTGETQYF.

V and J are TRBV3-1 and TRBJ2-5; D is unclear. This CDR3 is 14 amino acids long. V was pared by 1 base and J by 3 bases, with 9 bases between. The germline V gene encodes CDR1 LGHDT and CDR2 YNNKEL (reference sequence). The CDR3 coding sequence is TGTGCCAGCAGCCAAGGGAAAAGGGAAGAGACCCAGTACTTC. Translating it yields CASSQGKREETQYF.

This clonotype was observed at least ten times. Here the CDR3 DNA reads TGTGCCTGGAGCCAGGGGACCTCTGGAAACACCATATATTTT. This gives the protein CAWSQGTSGNTIYF. The genes are TRBV30 and TRBJ1-3; D is perhaps TRBD1 (6 bases). CDR3 length: 14 amino acids. Germline V gene lookup returns CDR1 GTSNPN and CDR2 SVGIG (reference sequence). V was cut by 3 bases and J by 0 bases, with 9 bases left in between. The full variable domain, in which reference TRBV30 and TRBJ1-3 provide the parts outside the CDR3, is SQTIHQWPATLVQPVGSPLSLECTVEGTSNPNLYWYRQAAGRGLQLLFYSVGIGQISSEVPQNLSASRPQDRQFILSSKKLLLSDSGFYLCAWSQGTSGNTIYFGEGSWLTVV.